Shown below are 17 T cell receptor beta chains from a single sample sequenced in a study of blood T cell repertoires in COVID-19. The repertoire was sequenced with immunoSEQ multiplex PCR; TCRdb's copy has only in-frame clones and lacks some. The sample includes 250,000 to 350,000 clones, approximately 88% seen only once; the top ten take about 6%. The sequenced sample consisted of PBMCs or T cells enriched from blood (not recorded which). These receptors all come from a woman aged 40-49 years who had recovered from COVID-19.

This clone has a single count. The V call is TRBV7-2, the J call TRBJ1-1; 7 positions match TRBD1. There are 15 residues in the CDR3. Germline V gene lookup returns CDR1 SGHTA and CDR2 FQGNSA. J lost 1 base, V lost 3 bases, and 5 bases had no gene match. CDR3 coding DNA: TGTGCCAGCAGCTTTTGGACAGGCGGGAACACTGAAGCTTTCTTT. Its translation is CASSFWTGGNTEAFF.

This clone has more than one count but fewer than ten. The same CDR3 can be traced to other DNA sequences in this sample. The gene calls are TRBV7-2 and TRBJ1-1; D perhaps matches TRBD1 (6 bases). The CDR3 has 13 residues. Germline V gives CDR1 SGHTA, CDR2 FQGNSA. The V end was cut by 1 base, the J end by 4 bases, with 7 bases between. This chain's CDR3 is CASSLEQGTEAFF. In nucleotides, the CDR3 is TGTGCCAGCAGCTTAGAACAGGGCACTGAAGCTTTCTTT.

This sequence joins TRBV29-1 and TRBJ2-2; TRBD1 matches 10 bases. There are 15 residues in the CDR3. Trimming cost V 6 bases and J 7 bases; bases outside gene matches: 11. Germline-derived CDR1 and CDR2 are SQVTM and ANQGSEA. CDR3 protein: CSVRTGQGMGGELFF. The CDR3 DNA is TGCAGCGTACGGACGGGACAGGGGATGGGCGGGGAGCTGTTTTTT.

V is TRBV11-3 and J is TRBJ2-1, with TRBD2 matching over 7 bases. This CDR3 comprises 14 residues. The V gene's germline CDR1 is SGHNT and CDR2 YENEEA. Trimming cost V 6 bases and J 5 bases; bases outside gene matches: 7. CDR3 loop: CASSLSGGHNEQFF. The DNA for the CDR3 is TGTGCCAGCAGTCTGTCGGGGGGACACAATGAGCAGTTCTTC.

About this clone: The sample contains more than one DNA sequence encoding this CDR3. CDR3 coding DNA: TGCGCCAGCAGCCGGGTAGCGGCGAACACCGGGGAGCTGTTTTTT. Its protein product is CASSRVAANTGELFF. The chain combines TRBV5-1 with TRBJ2-2; weak D call: TRBD2 (6 bases). The germline V gene has CDR1 SGHRS and CDR2 YFSETQ. V was cut by 4 bases and J by 0 bases, with 10 bases left in between. CDR3 size: 15 residues.

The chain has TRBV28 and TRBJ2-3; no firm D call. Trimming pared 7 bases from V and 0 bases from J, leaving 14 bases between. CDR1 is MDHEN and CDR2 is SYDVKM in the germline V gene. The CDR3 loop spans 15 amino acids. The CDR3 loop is CASTPLLPSTDTQYF. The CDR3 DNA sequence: TGTGCCAGCACCCCGTTACTCCCAAGCACAGATACGCAGTATTTT.

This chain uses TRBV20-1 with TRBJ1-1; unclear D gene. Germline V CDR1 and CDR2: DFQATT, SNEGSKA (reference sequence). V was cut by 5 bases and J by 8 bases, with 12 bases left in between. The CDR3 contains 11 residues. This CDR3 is CSASTELEAFF. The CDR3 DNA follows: TGCAGTGCTTCAACCGAACTAGAAGCTTTCTTT.

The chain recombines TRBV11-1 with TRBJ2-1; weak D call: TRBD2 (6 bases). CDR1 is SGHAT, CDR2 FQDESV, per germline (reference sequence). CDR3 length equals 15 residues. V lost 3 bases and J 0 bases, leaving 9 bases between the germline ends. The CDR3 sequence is CASSFGGVSYNEQFF. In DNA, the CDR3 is TGTGCCAGCAGCTTCGGCGGGGTCTCCTACAATGAGCAGTTCTTC.

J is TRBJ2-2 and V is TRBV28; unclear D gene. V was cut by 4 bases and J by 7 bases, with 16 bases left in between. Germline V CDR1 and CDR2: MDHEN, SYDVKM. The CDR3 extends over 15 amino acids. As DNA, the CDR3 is TGTGCCAGCAGTTACCTCACGCGCTCGGGCGGGGAGCTGTTTTTT. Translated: CASSYLTRSGGELFF.

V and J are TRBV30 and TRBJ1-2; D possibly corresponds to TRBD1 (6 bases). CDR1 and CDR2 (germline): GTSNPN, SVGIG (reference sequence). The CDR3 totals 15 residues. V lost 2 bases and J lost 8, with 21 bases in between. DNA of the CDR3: TGTGCCTGGAGTCCAACCCCGGGACAATCATACGGCTACACCTTC. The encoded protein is CAWSPTPGQSYGYTF.

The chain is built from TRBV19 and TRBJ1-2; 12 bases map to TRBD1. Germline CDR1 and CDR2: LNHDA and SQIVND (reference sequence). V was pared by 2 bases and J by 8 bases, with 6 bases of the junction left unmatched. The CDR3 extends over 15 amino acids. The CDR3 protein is CASSISGQGARGYTF. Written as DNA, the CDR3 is TGTGCCAGTAGTATATCGGGACAGGGGGCACGGGGCTACACCTTC.

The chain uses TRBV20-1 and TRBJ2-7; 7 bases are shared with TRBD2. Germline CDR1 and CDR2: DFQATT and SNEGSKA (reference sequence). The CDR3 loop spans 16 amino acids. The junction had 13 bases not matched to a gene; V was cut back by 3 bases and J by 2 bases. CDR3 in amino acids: CSASSPPREDAYEQYF. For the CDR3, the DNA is TGCAGTGCTAGTTCCCCCCCCCGGGAGGACGCCTACGAGCAGTACTTC.

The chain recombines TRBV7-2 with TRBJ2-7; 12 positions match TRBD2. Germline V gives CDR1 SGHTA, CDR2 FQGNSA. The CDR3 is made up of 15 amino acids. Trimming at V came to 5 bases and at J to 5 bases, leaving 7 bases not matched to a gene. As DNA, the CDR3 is TGTGCCAGCAGCCCGCCGACTAGCGGGAGTAACGAGCAGTACTTC. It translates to CASSPPTSGSNEQYF.

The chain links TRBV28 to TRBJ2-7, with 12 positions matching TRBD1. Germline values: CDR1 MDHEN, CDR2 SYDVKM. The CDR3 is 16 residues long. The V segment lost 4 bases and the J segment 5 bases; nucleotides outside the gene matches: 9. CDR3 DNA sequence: TGTGCCAGCAGTTCACGAGCAGGGACAGGGGGCGACGAGCAGTACTTC. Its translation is CASSSRAGTGGDEQYF.

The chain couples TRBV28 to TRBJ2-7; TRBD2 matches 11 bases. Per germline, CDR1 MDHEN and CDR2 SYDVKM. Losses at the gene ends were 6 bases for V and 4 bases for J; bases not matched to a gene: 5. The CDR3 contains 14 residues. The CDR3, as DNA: TGTGCCAGCAGAACCGGGACTAGCGGATACGAGCAGTACTTC. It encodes CASRTGTSGYEQYF.

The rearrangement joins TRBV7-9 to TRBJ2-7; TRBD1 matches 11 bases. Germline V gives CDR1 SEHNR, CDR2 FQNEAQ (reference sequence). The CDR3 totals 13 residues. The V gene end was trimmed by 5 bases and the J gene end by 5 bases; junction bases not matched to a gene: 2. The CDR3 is CASSRDRGDEQYF. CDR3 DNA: TGTGCCAGCAGCCGGGACAGGGGGGACGAGCAGTACTTC. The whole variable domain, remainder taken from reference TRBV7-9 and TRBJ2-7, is DTGVSQNPRHKITKRGQNVTFRCDPISEHNRLYWYRQTLGQGPEFLTYFQNEAQLEKSRLLSDRFSAERPKGSFSTLEIQRTEQGDSAMYLCASSRDRGDEQYFGPGTRLTVT.

The CDR3 DNA reads TGTGCCAGCGAGGACACTGAAGCTTTCTTT. This gives the protein CASEDTEAFF. The V call is TRBV28, the J call TRBJ1-1; D unresolved. The CDR3 is 10 residues long. CDR1 MDHEN and CDR2 SYDVKM come from the germline V gene. Trimming pared 8 bases from V and 3 bases from J, leaving 4 bases between.